These 22 T cell receptor beta chains were all obtained from the same sample, sequenced in a study of regulatory T cells in long-lasting Graves disease. Stated time point: newly diagnosed GD, antithyroid drugs for less than 3 months. Extracted PBMC RNA gave rise to the TCR library. CDR3 regions were amplified by Arm-PCR using iRepertoire HTBI primers to build TCR beta libraries. MiXCR, applied by TCRdb to the multiplex PCR reads, yields one record per CDR3 protein. This sample has around 500,000 distinct CDR3 sequences, with 15% to 20% found just once. These data also formed part of another study, on T cells in Graves' hyperthyroidism and ophthalmopathy.

Material: peripheral blood mononuclear cells (PBMCs), obtained at new diagnosis, from a patient treated with antithyroid drugs. Receptors originate from a woman between 40 and 65 years old with Graves disease.

Many counts were recorded for this clonotype. The chain couples TRBV3-1 to TRBJ1-1; D uncertain. Between the trimmed V and J ends, which lost 7 bases and 4 bases, there was a span of 16 bases. This CDR3 spans 14 amino acids. Germline CDR1 reads LGHDT; CDR2 reads YNNKEL (reference sequence). The CDR3 DNA sequence: TGTGCCAGCACCGATAACACCAGGTCCACTGAAGCTTTCTTT. It translates to CASTDNTRSTEAFF.

Only a few counts were recorded for this clonotype. The chain combines TRBV12-3 or TRBV12-4 with TRBJ2-7, with 11 bases that match TRBD2. The CDR3 has 17 amino acids. The ends lost 2 bases at V and 3 bases at J; junction bases unmatched: 9. The DNA for the CDR3 is TGTGCCAGCAGTTTATCGCCACTAGCGGGGGCTCGCTACGAGCAGTACTTC. This translates into CASSLSPLAGARYEQYF.

This clonotype was found a few times. The chain recombines TRBV6-2 or TRBV6-3 with TRBJ2-7; 8 bases agree with TRBD1. The J segment lost 3 bases and the V segment lost 11 bases, leaving 9 bases of the junction unmatched. The CDR3 consists of 13 residues. Germline CDR1 MNHEY, CDR2 SVGEGT. This chain's CDR3 is CAVRQGARYEQYF. CDR3 DNA: TGTGCCGTGAGGCAGGGGGCGCGCTACGAGCAGTACTTC.

The J gene is TRBJ1-1, the V gene TRBV6-2 or TRBV6-3; 7 bases align to TRBD1. The germline CDR1 and CDR2 sequences are MNHEY and SVGEGT. V was pared by 6 bases and J by 5 bases, with 6 bases of the junction left unmatched. The CDR3 length is 13 residues. The CDR3 nucleotides read TGTGCCAGCAGCCACTCGACAGGGACTGAAGCTTTCTTT. This codes for CASSHSTGTEAFF.

In this sample, this clonotype turned up a few times. This sequence joins TRBV7-2 and TRBJ2-5; the D is unclear. Germline V gene data show CDR1 as SGHTA and CDR2 as FQGNSA. V dropped 1 base and J dropped 5 bases, with 11 bases sitting between them. The CDR3 is 14 residues long. CDR3 sequence reads: CASSLGVLRETQYF. CDR3 coding DNA: TGTGCCAGCAGCTTAGGTGTACTTCGGGAGACCCAGTACTTC.

On this clonotype: The junction departs from the called germline gene at one end, perhaps through a read error. The CDR3 nucleotides read TGCGCCAGCAGCCTCAAGGGGGCAGTCCTAGCCAAAAACATTCAGTACTTC. Protein sequence: CASSLKGAVLAKNIQYF. The chain links TRBV2 to TRBJ2-4, with TRBD1 identical over 7 bases. CDR1 is SNHLY and CDR2 is FYNNEI in the germline V gene. The CDR3 contains 17 residues.

This clonotype was seen a handful of times. This may be a read error, as it is one base from a much larger clone. This chain connects TRBV7-6 to TRBJ2-7, with D possibly matching TRBD1 (6 bases). The CDR3 length is 12 residues. Trimming pared 5 bases from V and 6 bases from J, leaving 11 bases between. Germline V gene data show CDR1 as SGHVS and CDR2 as FNYEAQ. CDR3 sequence: CASSRTGFEQYF. CDR3 nucleotide sequence: TGTGCCAGCAGCCGAACAGGGTTCGAGCAGTACTTC. The variable domain in full, completed from reference TRBV7-6 and TRBJ2-7, reads GAGVSQSPRYKVTKRGQDVALRCDPISGHVSLYWYRQALGQGPEFLTYFNYEAQQDKSGLPNDRFSAERPEGSISTLTIQRTEQRDSAMYRCASSRTGFEQYFGPGTRLTVT.

This clonotype occurred a few times. The chain has TRBV7-8 and TRBJ2-7; D is perhaps TRBD2 (5 bases). The germline V and J ends were trimmed by 1 base and 12 bases, with 10 bases remaining between them. CDR1 is SGHVS and CDR2 is FQNEAQ in the germline V gene. The CDR3 runs 11 residues. CDR3 amino acids: CASSLGTDWYF. For the CDR3, the DNA is TGTGCCAGCAGCTTAGGGACGGACTGGTACTTC.

This clonotype has more than one count but fewer than ten. This rearrangement joins TRBV29-1 to TRBJ2-3; D gene ambiguous. Germline CDR1 reads SQVTM; CDR2 reads ANQGSEA. Trimming stripped 3 bases from V and 5 bases from J, with 9 bases between. The CDR3 runs 12 residues. This chain's CDR3 is CSVDEFGDTQYF. The DNA of the CDR3 is TGCAGCGTTGACGAATTTGGAGATACGCAGTATTTT.

In its sample, this clonotype was seen many times. The J gene is TRBJ1-2, the V gene TRBV7-9, with a tentative D call TRBD1 (5 bases). The CDR3 has 15 residues. Germline V gene data show CDR1 as SEHNR and CDR2 as FQNEAQ (reference sequence). Deletions cut 5 bases from V and 3 bases from J, with 16 bases between. The CDR3 sequence: CASSAGVRQHYGYTF. DNA for the CDR3: TGTGCCAGCAGCGCCGGAGTCCGACAGCACTATGGCTACACCTTC.

This clonotype was seen many times. This chain links TRBV11-2 with TRBJ1-2, with D unclear. V lost 4 bases to trimming and J lost 0 bases, with 12 bases between them. Germline loops: CDR1 SGHAT, CDR2 FQNNGV. The CDR3 has 15 amino acids. Here the CDR3 reads CASSSSPGTNYGYTF. CDR3 DNA: TGTGCCAGCAGCTCCTCCCCGGGTACTAACTATGGCTACACCTTC.

This chain joins TRBV4-2 and TRBJ2-7, with TRBD2 matching 10 bases. The CDR3 is 16 residues long. The V gene's germline CDR1 is LGHNA and CDR2 YNFKEQ. V lost 5 bases and J lost 8; bases outside the gene matches: 15. The CDR3 protein is CASSLEPAGGPFKQYF. The CDR3 DNA reads TGTGCCAGCAGCTTGGAACCAGCGGGGGGGCCTTTTAAGCAGTACTTC.

The rearrangement joins TRBV10-1 to TRBJ2-1, with D unresolved. Germline-derived CDR1 and CDR2 are WNHNN and SYGVQD (reference sequence). The V gene lost 0 bases and the J gene lost 4 bases, with 10 bases spanning the gap. There are 15 residues in the CDR3. The CDR3 region has the DNA TGCGCCAGCAGTGAGTCTGGGCAGCTATACAATGAGCAGTTCTTC. Protein: CASSESGQLYNEQFF.

This clonotype was seen at least ten times. The chain combines TRBV11-3 with TRBJ1-4; TRBD1 agrees at 7 bases. Germline V gene lookup returns CDR1 SGHNT and CDR2 YENEEA. J gave up 4 bases and V 0 bases, and 5 bases lay outside the gene matches. This CDR3 comprises 16 residues. The CDR3 DNA follows: TGTGCCAGCAGCTTAGACTCCGGGACAGTTAATGAAAAACTGTTTTTT. As protein: CASSLDSGTVNEKLFF.

This clonotype showed up many times. CDR3 protein: CASSLTWTVDNEQFF. The CDR3 coding sequence is TGTGCCAGCAGCCTAACTTGGACAGTGGACAATGAGCAGTTCTTC. The chain couples TRBV2 to TRBJ2-1, with a possible D match to TRBD1 (6 bases). The V end lost 6 bases, the J end lost 5 bases, and 17 bases lay between the germline ends. CDR1 is SNHLY, CDR2 FYNNEI, per germline. The CDR3 has 15 residues.

The rearrangement uses TRBV28 and TRBJ1-2; D uncertain. Per the germline V gene, CDR1 is MDHEN and CDR2 is SYDVKM. The CDR3 runs to 16 residues. V lost 7 bases to trimming and J lost 2 bases, with 20 bases between them. The CDR3: CASTLRVGRENYGYTF. The CDR3 nucleotides are TGTGCCAGCACCCTTAGGGTGGGCAGAGAGAACTATGGCTACACCTTC.

This clonotype came up many times. This chain uses TRBV7-2 with TRBJ1-1; D is undetermined. V was cut by 2 bases and J by 0 bases, with 4 bases left in between. The CDR3 sequence is 13 residues long. Germline CDR1 reads SGHTA; CDR2 reads FQGNSA. CDR3 DNA: TGTGCCAGCAGCTTAACCCTGAACACTGAAGCTTTCTTT. Translating it yields CASSLTLNTEAFF.

A remark on this clonotype: Being one base from a much bigger clone, this may be a read error. This chain connects TRBV7-9 to TRBJ1-1, with D tentatively TRBD1 (6 bases). Germline CDR1 reads SEHNR; CDR2 reads FQNEAQ (reference sequence). This CDR3 is 13 amino acids long. V shed 5 bases and J shed 3 bases, with 10 bases lying between them. The DNA for the CDR3 is TGTGCCAGCAGCCGGGGGCAGCACACTGAAGCTTTCTTT. It translates to CASSRGQHTEAFF.

This clonotype was counted at least ten times. This chain connects TRBV4-1 to TRBJ2-5; the D is unclear. There are 13 residues in the CDR3. Per the germline V gene, CDR1 is MGHRA and CDR2 is YSYEKL. V was clipped by 1 base and J by 5 bases, with 8 bases between them. CDR3 in DNA: TGCGCCAGCAGCCAAGGTTCAAGGGAGACCCAGTACTTC. It is translated as CASSQGSRETQYF.

At least ten counts were recorded for this clonotype. The genes are TRBV6-2 or TRBV6-3 and TRBJ1-4, with D uncertain. Trimming pared 2 bases from V and 0 bases from J, leaving 10 bases between. The germline V gene has CDR1 MNHEY and CDR2 SVGEGT. The CDR3 sequence is 16 residues long. This chain's CDR3 is CASSYDKYATNEKLFF. CDR3 nucleotides: TGTGCCAGCAGTTACGACAAATACGCAACTAATGAAAAACTGTTTTTT.

This clonotype was observed a few times. V and J are TRBV27 and TRBJ1-5; unclear D gene. In germline, CDR1 is MNHEY, CDR2 SMNVEV (reference sequence). The CDR3 contains 14 residues. CDR3 region: CASEGGYSNQPQHF. CDR3 sequence (DNA): TGTGCTTCTGAGGGCGGATATAGCAATCAGCCCCAGCATTTT.

This clonotype has just a few counts. The gene calls are TRBV7-3 and TRBJ2-1, with D possibly matching TRBD1 (6 bases). V lost 7 bases to trimming and J lost 2 bases, with 21 bases between them. The CDR3 is 17 amino acids. CDR1 and CDR2 (germline): SGHTA, FQGTGA. The CDR3 sequence: CASITPWAGAPYNEQFF. CDR3 bases: TGTGCCAGCATCACCCCCTGGGCAGGGGCACCCTACAATGAGCAGTTCTTC.